This T cell receptor beta chain was identified in a study of blood T cell repertoires in COVID-19. The CDR3 contains 13 residues. The junction had 6 bases not matched to a gene; V was cut back by 4 bases and J by 7 bases. Germline V lookup: CDR1 SGHNT, CDR2 YYREEE (reference sequence). Profiled with immunoSEQ multiplex PCR; TCRdb holds only in-frame clones, not every one. The table records about 220,000 clones, around 80% of them present only once. This clonotype was sampled from a human donor in a cohort sampled during active COVID-19. The chain uses TRBV5-4 and TRBJ2-5; 8 positions match TRBD2. The sample taken for sequencing was peripheral blood. The CDR3 sequence: CASSLGGVGTQYF. As DNA, the CDR3 is TGTGCCAGCAGCCTCGGGGGGGTAGGGACCCAGTACTTC.